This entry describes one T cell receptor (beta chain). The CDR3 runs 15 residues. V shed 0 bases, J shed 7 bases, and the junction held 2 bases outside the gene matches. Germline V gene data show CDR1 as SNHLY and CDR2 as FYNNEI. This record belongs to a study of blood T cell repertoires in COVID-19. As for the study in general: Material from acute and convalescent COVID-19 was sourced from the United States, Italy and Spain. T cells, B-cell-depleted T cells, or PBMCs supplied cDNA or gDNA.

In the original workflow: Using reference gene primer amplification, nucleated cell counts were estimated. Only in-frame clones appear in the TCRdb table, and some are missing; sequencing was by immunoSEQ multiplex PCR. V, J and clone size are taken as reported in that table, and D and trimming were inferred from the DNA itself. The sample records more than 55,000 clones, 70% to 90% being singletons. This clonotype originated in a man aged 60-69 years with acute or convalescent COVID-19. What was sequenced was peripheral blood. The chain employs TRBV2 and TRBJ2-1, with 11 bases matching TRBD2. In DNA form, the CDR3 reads TGTGCCAGCAGTGAAGCTCTAGCGGGAGGTAATGAGCAGTTCTTC. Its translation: CASSEALAGGNEQFF.